The 26 T cell receptor beta chains below come from one sample, sequenced in a study of blood T cell repertoires in COVID-19 (TCRdb year 2020). To prepare the library, the immunoSEQ multiplex PCR assay was applied. The table comes from immuneACCESS by way of TCRdb, which keeps in-frame sequences with V and J called. Part of the clones is missing from these tables; in studies checked, under half for an unresolved V gene and the rest for unknown reasons. In this sample the table shows around 240,000 clones, about 87% of which occur a single time. The top ten hold 0.87% of the sample. The sequenced sample consisted of PBMCs or T cells enriched from blood (not recorded which). These receptors were collected from a man between 45 and 60 years old who had been exposed to COVID-19.

There are a few counts of this clone. The V gene is TRBV19, the J gene TRBJ1-3; weak D call: TRBD1 (5 bases). The CDR3 runs 14 residues. Trimming took off 6 bases at V and 2 bases at J, with 11 bases between the two ends. Looked up from germline, CDR1 is LNHDA and CDR2 is SQIVND (reference sequence). For the CDR3, the DNA is TGTGCCAGTAGAAGGCAGGGCCCTGGAAACACCATATATTTT. It translates to CASRRQGPGNTIYF.

This chain uses TRBV5-1 with TRBJ1-1; 7 bases fit TRBD1. V trimming: 0 bases; J trimming: 3 bases; junction bases outside the gene matches: 2. This CDR3 contains 14 residues. Germline V CDR1 and CDR2: SGHRS, YFSETQ. The CDR3 sequence: CASSLATGDTEAFF. In DNA, the CDR3 is TGCGCCAGCAGCTTGGCTACAGGGGACACTGAAGCTTTCTTT.

The chain recombines TRBV28 with TRBJ1-6, with 11 bases identical to TRBD1. This CDR3 spans 16 amino acids. J was trimmed by 7 bases and V by 0 bases; bases with no gene match: 2. Germline V CDR1 and CDR2: MDHEN, SYDVKM. The CDR3 sequence is CASSLWRDRGNSPLHF. CDR3 sequence (DNA): TGTGCCAGCAGTTTATGGAGGGACAGGGGGAATTCACCCCTCCACTTT.

This clone appeared a few times. This chain uses TRBV18 with TRBJ2-7, with TRBD1 matching over 9 bases. Germline CDR1 KGHSH, CDR2 LQKENI. Unmatched junction bases numbered 8, after V lost 3 bases and J lost 5 bases. The CDR3 contains 15 residues. The CDR3 region is CASSPGTGRPNEQYF. The CDR3 nucleotides read TGTGCCAGCTCACCCGGGACAGGGCGCCCCAACGAGCAGTACTTC. Filled out from reference TRBV18 and TRBJ2-7, the complete variable domain reads NAGVMQNPRHLVRRRGQEARLRCSPMKGHSHVYWYRQLPEEGLKFMVYLQKENIIDESGMPKERFSAEFPKEGPSILRIQQVVRGDSAAYFCASSPGTGRPNEQYFGPGTRLTVT.

The chain is built from TRBV5-4 and TRBJ1-5, with D possibly being TRBD1 (5 bases). V dropped 1 base and J dropped 0 bases, with 11 bases sitting between them. This CDR3 has 16 residues. CDR1 is SGHNT and CDR2 is YYREEE in the germline V gene (reference sequence). CDR3 DNA sequence: TGTGCCAGCAGCTTGTCTCCCGGACATAGCAATCAGCCCCAGCATTTT. It is translated as CASSLSPGHSNQPQHF.

The CDR3 DNA reads as TGTGCCAGCACCTCAACAGGGTTTGAGGGCTACACCTTC. The encoded protein is CASTSTGFEGYTF. The chain recombines TRBV2 with TRBJ1-2; weak D call: TRBD1 (6 bases). V was clipped by 7 bases and J by 8 bases, with 17 bases between them. The CDR3 is made up of 13 amino acids. CDR1 and CDR2 (germline): SNHLY, FYNNEI.

This clone was counted a few times. The chain has TRBV7-9 and TRBJ2-3; 7 bases match TRBD1. The CDR3 runs 15 residues. CDR1 SEHNR and CDR2 FQNEAQ come from the germline V gene (reference sequence). V was clipped by 5 bases and J by 2 bases; unmatched bases: 7. CDR3 amino acids: CASSPGTVFTDTQYF. The CDR3 DNA is TGTGCCAGCAGCCCCGGGACAGTATTCACAGATACGCAGTATTTT.

The rearrangement joins TRBV28 to TRBJ1-2; possible D gene TRBD1, 5 bases. Germline V gene data show CDR1 as MDHEN and CDR2 as SYDVKM. V dropped 2 bases and J dropped 1 base, with 8 bases sitting between them. The length of the CDR3 is 14 residues. CDR3 loop: CASSLRQLNYGYTF. The CDR3 nucleotides read TGTGCCAGCAGTTTAAGACAGCTTAACTATGGCTACACCTTC.

This chain links TRBV2 with TRBJ2-2; D is perhaps TRBD1 (7 bases). In germline, CDR1 is SNHLY, CDR2 FYNNEI. Trimming stripped 6 bases from V and 6 bases from J, with 14 bases between. The CDR3 has 14 residues. The CDR3 nucleotides read TGTGCCAGCAGGGACACAGGGGAGGCCGGGGAGCTGTTTTTT. Protein product: CASRDTGEAGELFF.

This clone was recorded once. The V and J genes are TRBV6-1 and TRBJ2-5; D might be TRBD1 (6 bases). The CDR3 runs 15 residues. Germline lookup yields CDR1 MNHNS and CDR2 SASEGT. V lost 3 bases and J lost 5, with 16 bases in between. CDR3 sequence (DNA): TGTGCCAGCAGTGAGGGCAGGGGAGTTGCGGAGACCCAGTACTTC. This gives the protein CASSEGRGVAETQYF.

This clone was recorded only once. This sequence joins TRBV6-4 and TRBJ2-6; D remains unclear. CDR1 is MRHNA and CDR2 is SNTAGT in the germline V gene. V was clipped by 6 bases and J by 2 bases, with 11 bases between them. This CDR3 is 15 amino acids long. The CDR3 sequence is CASSLEVTGANVLTF. The CDR3, as DNA: TGTGCCAGCAGCCTCGAGGTTACTGGGGCCAACGTCCTGACTTTC.

Only one count was recorded for this clone. V gene TRBV6-5 combines with J gene TRBJ1-1; D remains unclear. V lost 6 bases, J lost 1 base, and 9 bases lay in between. The CDR3 consists of 13 residues. Per the germline V gene, CDR1 is MNHEY and CDR2 is SVGAGI. In nucleotides, the CDR3 is TGTGCCAGCAGACTCCACGGGAACACTGAAGCTTTCTTT. This encodes CASRLHGNTEAFF.

The J gene is TRBJ2-1, the V gene TRBV5-1, with D possibly matching TRBD1 (6 bases). The CDR3 covers 15 residues. V shed 0 bases and J shed 5 bases, with 12 bases lying between them. The germline V gene has CDR1 SGHRS and CDR2 YFSETQ. The CDR3 DNA is TGCGCCAGCAGCTTGGGGTTTGGGGGCAACAATGAGCAGTTCTTC. This translates into CASSLGFGGNNEQFF.

The V call is TRBV19, the J call TRBJ1-2; TRBD1 aligns across 9 bases. V dropped 6 bases and J dropped 2; count of bases not matched to a gene: 4. The CDR3 sequence is 14 residues long. Germline CDR1 reads LNHDA; CDR2 reads SQIVND (reference sequence). DNA of the CDR3: TGTGCCAGTAGCCGACAGGGGGGGAACTATGGCTACACCTTC. This gives the protein CASSRQGGNYGYTF.

The chain carries TRBV30 and TRBJ1-1, with 9 positions matching TRBD1. CDR3 length: 17 residues. Losses at the gene ends were 5 bases for V and 5 bases for J; bases not matched to a gene: 18. Germline assignment: CDR1 GTSNPN and CDR2 SVGIG (reference sequence). CDR3 sequence (DNA): TGTGCCTGGGCCGGCTGGCCGGGACAGGGAAGAAGGACTGAAGCTTTCTTT. This codes for CAWAGWPGQGRRTEAFF.

This chain uses TRBV28 with TRBJ1-3, with TRBD1 matching 7 bases. Looked up from germline, CDR1 is MDHEN and CDR2 is SYDVKM. After removal of 11 bases from V and 0 bases from J, the junction contained 7 bases not matched to a gene. The CDR3 consists of 14 residues. CDR3 nucleotides: TGTGCCGTATGGGACAGTCACTCTGGAAACACCATATATTTT. Its protein is CAVWDSHSGNTIYF.

The V call is TRBV5-5, the J call TRBJ2-7; TRBD2 aligns across 13 bases. The CDR3 covers 13 residues. The V gene end was trimmed by 2 bases and the J gene end by 9 bases; junction bases not matched to a gene: 2. Germline CDR1 and CDR2: SGHKS and YYEKEE (reference sequence). In nucleotides, the CDR3 is TGTGCCAGCAGCTTACTAGCGGGAGGGGTGCAGTACGTC. Amino acid sequence: CASSLLAGGVQYV.

Only a few counts were recorded for this clone. This chain links TRBV11-3 with TRBJ1-2, with 9 bases aligning to TRBD1. Germline V gene lookup returns CDR1 SGHNT and CDR2 YENEEA. This CDR3 comprises 16 residues. After removal of 5 bases from V and 2 bases from J, the junction contained 9 bases not matched to a gene. The CDR3 region has the DNA TGTGCCAGCAGCGCCTCCCGGGACAGGGACAACTATGGCTACACCTTC. This encodes CASSASRDRDNYGYTF.

This clone has only one observation. DNA of the CDR3: TGTGCCAGCAGGACGCGCGGGGAGGAAAAACTGTTTTTT. Its protein product is CASRTRGEEKLFF. The rearrangement uses TRBV28 and TRBJ1-4, with unresolved D. Trimming stripped 6 bases from V and 8 bases from J, with 13 bases between. The CDR3 sequence is 13 residues long. In germline, CDR1 is MDHEN, CDR2 SYDVKM. The full variable domain, completed using reference TRBV28 and TRBJ1-4, is DVKVTQSSRYLVKRTGEKVFLECVQDMDHENMFWYRQDPGLGLRLIYFSYDVKMKEKGDIPEGYSVSREKKERFSLILESASTNQTSMYLCASRTRGEEKLFFGSGTQLSVL.

The J gene is TRBJ1-6, the V gene TRBV10-3; D uncertain. Germline V gene sequence: CDR1 ENHRY, CDR2 SYGVKD. The CDR3 length is 12 residues. The germline V and J ends were trimmed by 4 bases and 7 bases, with 5 bases remaining between them. DNA of the CDR3: TGTGCCATCAGTGGGGCCAATTCACCCCTCCACTTT. It specifies CAISGANSPLHF.

V and J are TRBV11-2 and TRBJ1-1, with D unclear. Germline assignment: CDR1 SGHAT and CDR2 FQNNGV. The CDR3 sequence is 14 residues long. The V end was cut by 11 bases, the J end by 0 bases, with 16 bases between. CDR3: CASAGRPMNTEAFF. In DNA form, the CDR3 reads TGTGCCTCGGCTGGGCGACCGATGAACACTGAAGCTTTCTTT.

This clone has just one count. The chain joins TRBV7-2 to TRBJ1-2, with D uncertain. The CDR3 is 14 residues long. Trimming removed 3 bases from V and 4 bases from J, with 12 bases in between. Germline lookup yields CDR1 SGHTA and CDR2 FQGNSA. The CDR3 DNA sequence: TGTGCCAGCAGCTTGGCACCGATTCCCTATGGCTACACCTTC. Its translation is CASSLAPIPYGYTF.

This clone was seen once. The chain recombines TRBV28 with TRBJ1-2; 8 positions agree with TRBD1. CDR3 length: 13 amino acids. Germline V lookup: CDR1 MDHEN, CDR2 SYDVKM. V lost 3 bases to trimming and J lost 3 bases; unmatched junction nucleotides: 0. CDR3 amino acids: CASSLTGDYGYTF. The CDR3, as DNA: TGTGCCAGCAGTTTGACAGGGGACTATGGCTACACCTTC.

The genes are TRBV4-1 and TRBJ2-1; possibly TRBD1 for D (6 bases). Germline V CDR1 and CDR2: MGHRA, YSYEKL. The germline V and J ends were trimmed by 0 bases and 3 bases, with 9 bases remaining between them. CDR3 length: 15 residues. CDR3 protein: CASSQDWTDYNEQFF. Written as DNA, the CDR3 is TGCGCCAGCAGCCAAGATTGGACAGACTACAATGAGCAGTTCTTC.

The chain has TRBV5-6 and TRBJ2-5; 14 bases fit TRBD2. The ends lost 4 bases at V and 9 bases at J; junction bases unmatched: 17. The CDR3 is made up of 18 amino acids. CDR1 SGHDT and CDR2 YYEEEE come from the germline V gene. CDR3 DNA: TGTGCCAGCAGCGTAATAGCGGGGACTAGCGGGAGTCTTGCGCCCCAGTACTTC. Translated: CASSVIAGTSGSLAPQYF.

The chain links TRBV9 to TRBJ2-3; 7 bases are a match to TRBD2. This CDR3 has 16 residues. CDR1 and CDR2 (germline): SGDLS, YYNGEE. V lost 3 bases to trimming and J lost 4 bases; unmatched junction nucleotides: 11. CDR3 coding DNA: TGTGCCAGCAGCGGATCTAGCGGCAGAACGCCAGATACGCAGTATTTT. It codes for CASSGSSGRTPDTQYF. The entire variable domain, with the rest obtained from reference TRBV9 and TRBJ2-3, is as follows: DSGVTQTPKHLITATGQRVTLRCSPRSGDLSVYWYQQSLDQGLQFLIQYYNGEERAKGNILERFSAQQFPDLHSELNLSSLELGDSALYFCASSGSSGRTPDTQYFGPGTRLTVL.